This T cell receptor beta chain was found in a study of PD-L1 blockade in urothelial cancer (dated by TCRdb to about 2017). The study in broad terms: Therapy was started at some point between 2014 and 2016 for all patients, and atezolizumab 1,200 mg was administered intravenously every 3 weeks. Blood samples were analyzed 3 weeks after the start of treatment (second dose) and 6 weeks after the start of treatment. Pretreatment tumor samples, along with matched peripheral blood serially collected before and after atezolizumab treatment, were subjected to TCR sequencing. Whole exome sequencing and RNA sequencing of pretreatment tumors were performed alongside TCR sequencing in the same patients. Blood samples gave a median of around 140,000 T cells and some 83,000 unique TCRs, with a median clonality of 0.080. Durable clinical benefit was achieved by nine patients but not by the remaining 20. Durable clinical benefit was defined as a progression-free survival longer than 6 months, and TCR features were additionally tested against progression-free survival and overall survival. Twenty-five of 29 patients were identified as males with urothelial cancer of bladder origin, and a prior smoking history was reported by 18 of 29 patients. Twenty-nine patients had pretreatment blood TCR-seq, roughly 24 had at least one posttreatment blood collection, and roughly 24 had tumor TCR-seq. The study was an exploratory multi-omic analysis of somatic, immune and clinical correlates of response to PD-L1 blockade with atezolizumab in urothelial cancer. Patients had an ECOG performance status of 0 or 1 and had received between 0 and 3 prior chemotherapy regimens. The paper's findings and limits, for the study overall: Among patients with durable benefit, tumor-associated TCR clones showed greater expansion in peripheral blood 3 weeks after treatment started (n = 22, p = 0.022). A pretreatment peripheral blood TCR clonality below the median was linked to improved progression-free and overall survival. Because the sample size was small (n of about 27) and many exploratory analyses were performed, the results are intended to be hypothesis-generating.

This clone is termed medium-sized (0.01 to 0.1%). Which antigen it targets is not known. Nothing much larger sits one base from this clone, and base qualities are not available. V ends up 5 bases short and J 1 base short, with an unmatched junction base count of 10. CDR1 SGHDT and CDR2 YYEEEE are derived from the germline V gene. The CDR3 starts with the cysteine, ends with the phenylalanine, and has 16 residues. Only the CDR3 portion is preserved as DNA: 48 bases, with reading frame beginning at the first base. The time point label of this sample denotes: pretreatment peripheral blood. The cohort comprised 25 to 30 patients with locally advanced or metastatic urothelial carcinoma treated at Memorial Sloan Kettering on a trial protocol. Peripheral blood mononuclear cells were collected pretreatment and during treatment, at between 1 and 8 total time points per patient. The Qiagen DNeasy Blood extraction kit was used to purify genomic DNA from total PBMCs and tumor samples. Collected pretreatment and during treatment, PBMCs were isolated and stored as previously described.

Synthetic TCR analog templates were spiked into each PCR so that absolute template abundance could be estimated from read counts. Using the immunoSEQ assay, TCRbeta CDR3 regions were amplified from genomic DNA with bias-controlled V and J gene primers. Rearranged TCRbeta segments were sequenced at approximately 20X coverage. The paper's processing steps were these. Clustering was used to correct sequencing errors, and CDR3s were annotated against IMGT so that V, D and J genes could be assigned. Out-of-frame and stop-codon sequences were excluded, and only productive TCRbeta rearrangements were used in downstream analyses. Clonality was computed as one minus Shannon entropy normalized by the log of the number of unique productive sequences. Clones differing between time points or between blood and tumor were identified by Fisher's exact test with Benjamini-Hochberg correction at adjusted p below 0.01. Imported from immuneACCESS, the table was reduced by TCRdb to in-frame sequences with V and J called. These copies leave out some clones; in studies compared against another copy, an unresolved V gene accounts for under half, and the cause of the remainder is not known. V, J and clone size are those of that table, while D and trimming were read from the DNA. The sample data list under 100,000 clones, and 85% to 90% of these were observed just once. Together, the top ten hold around 1.5% of the sample.

The rearrangement joined TRBV5-6 to TRBJ2-7, and TRBD1 matches 9 of the central bases. Source: PBMCs, taken around atezolizumab (anti-PD-L1) treatment. The TCR originated in a man between 60 and 70 years old with urothelial cancer. In nucleotide form, the sequence is TGTGCCAGCAGTCCTTTACAGGGGGCTCGATCCTACGAGCAGTACTTC. This is translated as CASSPLQGARSYEQYF. The CDR3, completed at both ends by the reference TRBV5-6 and TRBJ2-7 genes, gives the full variable domain DAGVTQSPTHLIKTRGQQVTLRCSPKSGHDTVSWYQQALGQGPQFIFQYYEEEERQRGNFPDRFSGHQFPNYSSELNVNALLLGDSALYLCASSPLQGARSYEQYFGPGTRLTVT.